The T cell receptor beta chain described here comes from a study of cytomegalovirus exposure and HLA in healthy donors. Germline CDR1 and CDR2: SGHRS and YFSETQ. CDR3 size: 16 residues. Between the trimmed V and J ends, which lost 4 bases and 0 bases, there was a span of 14 bases. Vbeta (60) and Jbeta (13) primers were used in the PCR. TCRdb's table, derived via immunoSEQ multiplex PCR, lists solely in-frame clones and lacks some. The table has some 190,000 clones, 60% to 80% seen once. The chain couples TRBV5-1 to TRBJ1-3, with D tentatively TRBD1 (5 bases). The TCR originated in a woman aged 18-35 years in good health and CMV-seronegative. Sequences were obtained from PBMCs. This CDR3 reads CASSADSPSSGNTIYF. The CDR3 DNA reads TGCGCCAGCAGCGCTGACAGCCCAAGCTCTGGAAACACCATATATTTT.